What follows describes a single T cell receptor (beta chain). Antigen specificity is unknown. This entry is derived from a study of regulatory dendritic cells for organ transplantation. Notes on the study in general: Naive T cells showed high diversity, memory cells less, memory CD8+ least. Resting memory CD8+ T cells held the most alloreactive clonotypes. Mature dendritic cells appeared to drive more memory CD8+ clonal expansion than regulatory ones.

Per germline, CDR1 LNHDA and CDR2 SQIVND (reference sequence). V lost 5 bases and J 10 bases, leaving 6 bases between the germline ends. The CDR3 has 10 amino acids. Libraries were prepared by immunoSEQ multiplex PCR; TCRdb keeps only in-frame clonotypes and omits some of them. The sample consists of under 40,000 clones, 75% to 95% of them appearing once. The rearrangement joins TRBV19 to TRBJ2-1, with D tentatively TRBD2 (5 bases). Sequenced input: naive CD8+ T cells from blood. This sample's subset: CD45RA+ naive T cells. The TCR comes from a human donor in good health. The CDR3 coding sequence is TGTGCCAGTAGTGGAGGCGAGCAGTTCTTC. This codes for CASSGGEQFF.